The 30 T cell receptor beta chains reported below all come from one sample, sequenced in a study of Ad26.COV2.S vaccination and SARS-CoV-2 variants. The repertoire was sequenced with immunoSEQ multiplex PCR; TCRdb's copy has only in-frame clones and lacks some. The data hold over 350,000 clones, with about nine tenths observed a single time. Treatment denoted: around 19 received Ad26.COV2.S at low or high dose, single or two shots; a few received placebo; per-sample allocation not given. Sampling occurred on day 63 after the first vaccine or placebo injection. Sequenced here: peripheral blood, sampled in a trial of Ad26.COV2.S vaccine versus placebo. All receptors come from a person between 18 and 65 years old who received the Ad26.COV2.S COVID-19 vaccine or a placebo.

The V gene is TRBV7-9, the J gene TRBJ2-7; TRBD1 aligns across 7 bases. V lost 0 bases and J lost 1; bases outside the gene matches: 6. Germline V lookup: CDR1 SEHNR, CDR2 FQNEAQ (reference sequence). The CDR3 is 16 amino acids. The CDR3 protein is CASSLATGVRSYEQYF. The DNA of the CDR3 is TGTGCCAGCAGCTTAGCCACAGGGGTACGATCCTACGAGCAGTACTTC.

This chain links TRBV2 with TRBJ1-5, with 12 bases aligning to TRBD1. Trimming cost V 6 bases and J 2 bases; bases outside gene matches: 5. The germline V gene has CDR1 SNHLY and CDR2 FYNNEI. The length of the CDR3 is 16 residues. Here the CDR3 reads CASRAGTGGGNQPQHF. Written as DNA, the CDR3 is TGTGCCAGCAGGGCCGGGACAGGGGGCGGCAATCAGCCCCAGCATTTT. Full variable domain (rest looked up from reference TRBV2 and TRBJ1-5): EPEVTQTPSHQVTQMGQEVILRCVPISNHLYFYWYRQILGQKVEFLVSFYNNEISEKSEIFDDQFSVERPDGSNFTLKIRSTKLEDSAMYFCASRAGTGGGNQPQHFGDGTRLSIL.

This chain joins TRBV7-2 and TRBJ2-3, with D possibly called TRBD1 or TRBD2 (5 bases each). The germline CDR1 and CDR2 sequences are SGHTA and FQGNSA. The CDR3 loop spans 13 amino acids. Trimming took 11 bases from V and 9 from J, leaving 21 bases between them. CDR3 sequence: CAGAGTPSGTQYF. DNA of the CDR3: TGTGCCGGCGCCGGGACCCCGTCGGGGACGCAGTATTTT.

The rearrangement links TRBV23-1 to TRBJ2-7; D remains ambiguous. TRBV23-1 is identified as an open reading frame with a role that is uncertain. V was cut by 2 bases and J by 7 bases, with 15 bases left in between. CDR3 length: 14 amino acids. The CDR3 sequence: CASSQDDTSWEQYF. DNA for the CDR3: TGCGCCAGCAGTCAAGACGACACCAGCTGGGAGCAGTACTTC.

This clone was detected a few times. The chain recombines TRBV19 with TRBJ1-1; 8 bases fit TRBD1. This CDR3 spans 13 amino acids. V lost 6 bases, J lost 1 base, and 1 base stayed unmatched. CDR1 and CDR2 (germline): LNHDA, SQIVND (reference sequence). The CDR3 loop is CASSRGPNTEAFF. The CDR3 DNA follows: TGTGCCAGTAGCAGGGGGCCGAACACTGAAGCTTTCTTT.

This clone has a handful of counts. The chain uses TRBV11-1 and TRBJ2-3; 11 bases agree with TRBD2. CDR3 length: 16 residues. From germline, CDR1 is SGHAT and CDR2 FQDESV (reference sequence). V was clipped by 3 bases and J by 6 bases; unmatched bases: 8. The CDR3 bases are TGTGCCAGCAGCTTTGGTCTAGCGGGGGGTTCGGATACGCAGTATTTT. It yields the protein CASSFGLAGGSDTQYF.

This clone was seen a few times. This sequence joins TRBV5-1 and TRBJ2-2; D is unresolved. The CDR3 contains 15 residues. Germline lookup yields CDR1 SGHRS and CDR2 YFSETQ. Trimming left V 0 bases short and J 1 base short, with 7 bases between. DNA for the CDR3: TGCGCCAGCAGCTTGGAGAGCGTGAACACCGGGGAGCTGTTTTTT. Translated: CASSLESVNTGELFF.

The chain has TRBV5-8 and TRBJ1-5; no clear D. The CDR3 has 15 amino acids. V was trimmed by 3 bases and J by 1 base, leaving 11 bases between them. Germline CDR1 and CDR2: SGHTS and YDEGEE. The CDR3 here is CASSYGRRSNQPQHF. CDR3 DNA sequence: TGTGCCAGCAGCTATGGGAGGAGGAGCAATCAGCCCCAGCATTTT.

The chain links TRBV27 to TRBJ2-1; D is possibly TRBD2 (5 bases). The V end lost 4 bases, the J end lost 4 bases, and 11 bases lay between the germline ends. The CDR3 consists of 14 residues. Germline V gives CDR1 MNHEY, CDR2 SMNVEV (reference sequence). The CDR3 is CASSSGLPYNEQFF. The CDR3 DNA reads TGTGCCAGCAGTTCGGGGTTACCGTACAATGAGCAGTTCTTC.

The CDR3 DNA follows: TGTGCCAGCAGCCAAGATAATAGCGGGGGTCTATACGAGCAGTACTTC. It specifies CASSQDNSGGLYEQYF. This chain joins TRBV3-1 (or the pseudogene TRBV3-2) and TRBJ2-7; 9 nucleotides match TRBD2. Germline-derived CDR1 and CDR2 are LGHDT and YNNKEL (reference sequence). This CDR3 has 16 residues. The V and J ends lost 0 bases and 4 bases, in that order; junction bases with no gene match: 7.

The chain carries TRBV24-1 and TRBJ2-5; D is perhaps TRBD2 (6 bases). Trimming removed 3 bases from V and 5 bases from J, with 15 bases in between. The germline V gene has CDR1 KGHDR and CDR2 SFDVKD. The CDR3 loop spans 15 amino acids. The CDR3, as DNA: TGTGCCACCAGTGATGGCGGGGTATTACGGGAGACCCAGTACTTC. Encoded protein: CATSDGGVLRETQYF.

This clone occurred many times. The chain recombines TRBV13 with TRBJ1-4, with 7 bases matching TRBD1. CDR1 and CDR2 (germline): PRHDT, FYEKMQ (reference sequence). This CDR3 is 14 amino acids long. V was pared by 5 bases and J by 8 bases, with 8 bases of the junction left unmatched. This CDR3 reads CASSASGGVEKLFF. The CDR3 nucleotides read TGTGCCAGCAGCGCCTCAGGGGGGGTGGAAAAACTGTTTTTT.

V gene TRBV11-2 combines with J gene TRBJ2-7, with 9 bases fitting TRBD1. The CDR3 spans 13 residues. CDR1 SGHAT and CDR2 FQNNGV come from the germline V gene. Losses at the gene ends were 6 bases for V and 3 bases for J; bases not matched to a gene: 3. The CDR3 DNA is TGTGCCAGCAGGACAGGGGGATACTACGAGCAGTACTTC. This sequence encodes CASRTGGYYEQYF.

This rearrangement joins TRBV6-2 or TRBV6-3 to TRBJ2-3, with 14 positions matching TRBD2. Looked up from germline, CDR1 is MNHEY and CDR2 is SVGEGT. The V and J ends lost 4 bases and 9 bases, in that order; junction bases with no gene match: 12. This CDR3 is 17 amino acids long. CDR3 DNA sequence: TGTGCCAGCAGTTTGAGACCGGGACTAGCGGGGGTTCGGACGCAGTATTTT. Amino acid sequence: CASSLRPGLAGVRTQYF.

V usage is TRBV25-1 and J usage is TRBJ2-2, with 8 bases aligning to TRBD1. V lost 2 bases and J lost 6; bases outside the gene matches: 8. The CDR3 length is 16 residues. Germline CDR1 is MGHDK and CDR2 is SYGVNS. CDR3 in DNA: TGTGCCAGCAGTGAACCCCGGACAGGGATTGCCGGGGAGCTGTTTTTT. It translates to CASSEPRTGIAGELFF.

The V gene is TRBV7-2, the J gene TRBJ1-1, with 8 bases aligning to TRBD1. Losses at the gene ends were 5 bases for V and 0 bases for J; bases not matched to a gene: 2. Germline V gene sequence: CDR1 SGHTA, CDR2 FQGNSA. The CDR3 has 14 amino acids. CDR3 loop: CASSRTGMNTEAFF. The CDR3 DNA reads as TGTGCCAGCAGCAGGACAGGGATGAACACTGAAGCTTTCTTT.

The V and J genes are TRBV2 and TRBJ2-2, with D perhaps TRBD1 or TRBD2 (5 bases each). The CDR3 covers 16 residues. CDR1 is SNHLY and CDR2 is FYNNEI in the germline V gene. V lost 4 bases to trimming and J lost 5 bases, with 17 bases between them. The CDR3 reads CASSGRDGGWTGELFF. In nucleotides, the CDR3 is TGTGCCAGCAGTGGTCGGGACGGCGGGTGGACCGGGGAGCTGTTTTTT. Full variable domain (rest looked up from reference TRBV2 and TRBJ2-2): EPEVTQTPSHQVTQMGQEVILRCVPISNHLYFYWYRQILGQKVEFLVSFYNNEISEKSEIFDDQFSVERPDGSNFTLKIRSTKLEDSAMYFCASSGRDGGWTGELFFGEGSRLTVL.

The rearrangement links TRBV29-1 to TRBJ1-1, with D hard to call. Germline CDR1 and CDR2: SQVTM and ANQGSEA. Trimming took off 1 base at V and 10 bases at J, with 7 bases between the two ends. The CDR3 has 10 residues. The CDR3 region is CSVEAMGAFF. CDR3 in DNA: TGCAGCGTTGAAGCGATGGGAGCTTTCTTT.

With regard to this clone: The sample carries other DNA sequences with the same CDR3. CDR3 in amino acids: CASSYLGGGTEAFF. In DNA, the CDR3 is TGTGCCAGCAGTTACTTAGGGGGCGGCACTGAAGCTTTCTTT. This chain uses TRBV6-2 or TRBV6-3 with TRBJ1-1; 7 positions agree with TRBD1. This CDR3 contains 14 residues. After removal of 1 base from V and 4 bases from J, the junction contained 3 bases not matched to a gene. Germline CDR1 reads MNHEY; CDR2 reads SVGEGT.

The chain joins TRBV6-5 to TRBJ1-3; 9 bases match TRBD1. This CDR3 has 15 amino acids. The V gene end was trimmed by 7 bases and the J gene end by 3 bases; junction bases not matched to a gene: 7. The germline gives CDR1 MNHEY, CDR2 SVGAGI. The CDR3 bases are TGTGCCAGCACCCTTGACAGGGGGAATGGAAACACCATATATTTT. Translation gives CASTLDRGNGNTIYF.

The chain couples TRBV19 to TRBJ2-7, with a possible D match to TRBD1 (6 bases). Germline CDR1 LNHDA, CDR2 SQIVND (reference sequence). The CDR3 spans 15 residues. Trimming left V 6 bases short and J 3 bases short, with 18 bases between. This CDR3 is CASSPLGALHYEQYF. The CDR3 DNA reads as TGTGCCAGTAGCCCCCTGGGGGCGCTTCACTACGAGCAGTACTTC.

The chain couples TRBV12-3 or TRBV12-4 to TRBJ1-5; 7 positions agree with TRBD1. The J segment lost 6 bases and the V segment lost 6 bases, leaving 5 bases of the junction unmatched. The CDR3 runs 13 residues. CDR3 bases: TGTGCCAGCAGAGGGACAGAGGGTCAGCCCCAGCATTTT. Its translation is CASRGTEGQPQHF.

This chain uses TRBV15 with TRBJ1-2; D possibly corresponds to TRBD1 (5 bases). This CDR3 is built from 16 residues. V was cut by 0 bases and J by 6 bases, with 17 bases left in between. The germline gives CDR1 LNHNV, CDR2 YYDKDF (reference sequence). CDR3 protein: CATSRDTAGSEDGYTF. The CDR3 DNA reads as TGTGCCACCAGCAGAGATACGGCAGGGTCTGAGGATGGCTACACCTTC.

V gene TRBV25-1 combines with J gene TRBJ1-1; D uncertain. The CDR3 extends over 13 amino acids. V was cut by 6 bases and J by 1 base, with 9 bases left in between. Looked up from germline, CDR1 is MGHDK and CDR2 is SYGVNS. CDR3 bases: TGTGCCAGCAGAGAGAGACAGAACACTGAAGCTTTCTTT. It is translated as CASRERQNTEAFF.

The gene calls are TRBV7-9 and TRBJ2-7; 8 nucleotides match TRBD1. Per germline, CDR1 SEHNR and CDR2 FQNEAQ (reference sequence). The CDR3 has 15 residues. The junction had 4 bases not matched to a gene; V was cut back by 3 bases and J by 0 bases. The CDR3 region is CASSFGQGFSYEQYF. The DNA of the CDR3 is TGTGCCAGCAGCTTTGGACAGGGATTCTCCTACGAGCAGTACTTC. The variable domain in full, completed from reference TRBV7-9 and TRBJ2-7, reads DTGVSQNPRHKITKRGQNVTFRCDPISEHNRLYWYRQTLGQGPEFLTYFQNEAQLEKSRLLSDRFSAERPKGSFSTLEIQRTEQGDSAMYLCASSFGQGFSYEQYFGPGTRLTVT.

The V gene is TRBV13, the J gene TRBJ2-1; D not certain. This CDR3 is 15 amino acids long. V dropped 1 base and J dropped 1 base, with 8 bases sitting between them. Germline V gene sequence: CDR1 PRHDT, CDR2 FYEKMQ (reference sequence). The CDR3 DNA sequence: TGTGCCAGCAGCTTAGCCGGCGGATCCTACAATGAGCAGTTCTTC. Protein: CASSLAGGSYNEQFF.

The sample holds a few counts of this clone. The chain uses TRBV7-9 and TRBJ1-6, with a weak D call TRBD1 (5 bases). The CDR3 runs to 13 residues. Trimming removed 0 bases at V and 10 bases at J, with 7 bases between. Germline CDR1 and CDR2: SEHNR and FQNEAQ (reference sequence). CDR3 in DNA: TGTGCCAGCAGCTTAGCTCAGGGCTCACCCCTCCACTTT. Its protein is CASSLAQGSPLHF.

CDR3: CASSLSTGGVETQYF. CDR3 nucleotides: TGCGCCAGCAGCCTATCAACAGGGGGCGTTGAGACCCAGTACTTC. J is TRBJ2-5 and V is TRBV5-1; 9 bases are a match to TRBD1. The CDR3 consists of 15 residues. Germline assignment: CDR1 SGHRS and CDR2 YFSETQ. The J segment lost 5 bases and the V segment lost 4 bases, leaving 9 bases of the junction unmatched.

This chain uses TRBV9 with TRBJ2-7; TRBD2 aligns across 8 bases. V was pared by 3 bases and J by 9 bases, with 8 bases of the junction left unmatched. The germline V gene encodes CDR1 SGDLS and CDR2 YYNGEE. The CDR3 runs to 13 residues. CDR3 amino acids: CASSESSGARQYF. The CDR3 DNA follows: TGTGCCAGCAGCGAGAGTAGCGGGGCAAGGCAGTACTTC.

The CDR3 sequence: CASSLTPQGTDNEQFF. As DNA, the CDR3 is TGCGCCAGCAGCTTGACCCCCCAGGGGACAGACAATGAGCAGTTCTTC. The chain joins TRBV5-1 to TRBJ2-1; 7 positions agree with TRBD1. The CDR3 sequence is 16 residues long. V lost 1 base, J lost 5 bases, and 9 bases stayed unmatched. In germline, CDR1 is SGHRS, CDR2 YFSETQ.